This T cell receptor beta chain derives from a study of post-analysis software for immune sequencing data. Study-wide results and limits: In multiple sclerosis, normalized Chao1 diversity was significantly below that of controls. TRBV segments more frequent in patients than in controls numbered five and included TRBV5-6, TRBV5-1 and TRBV20-1.

This clonotype has at least ten counts. What it binds is not known. The CDR3 is made up of 14 amino acids. The V gene lost 7 bases and the J gene lost 8 bases, with 20 bases spanning the gap. Unique molecular identifiers were carried by the TCR beta cDNA libraries. TCRdb re-derived calls from the PCR reads in MiXCR, one entry per CDR3 protein. The sample carries about 570,000 distinct CDR3 sequences, approximately 34% recorded once. Sequenced sample: blood. The V gene is TRBV12-3 or TRBV12-4, the J gene TRBJ1-1; D may be TRBD1 (5 bases). This sequence was found in a girl aged 2-17 years with multiple sclerosis. The DNA of the CDR3 is TGTGCCAGCACCTTCGTTCTAGGCACAGGAGAAGCTTTCTTT. It specifies CASTFVLGTGEAFF.